Shown below are 32 T cell receptor beta chains from a single sample sequenced in a study of CD8 T cells in ankylosing spondylitis. TCRdb reprocessed the 5' RACE reads with MiXCR, giving one entry per CDR3 protein. The profile shows about 130,000 distinct CDR3 sequences, roughly an eighth of them singletons. Material: blood, either unsorted or a sorted T cell fraction (not recorded which). These receptors all come from a female donor with ankylosing spondylitis or in good health (not recorded which).

The chain combines TRBV20-1 with TRBJ2-1, with 14 bases identical to TRBD2. CDR1 is DFQATT, CDR2 SNEGSKA, per germline (reference sequence). The CDR3 extends over 16 amino acids. Trimming at V came to 6 bases and at J to 8 bases, leaving 12 bases not matched to a gene. The DNA for the CDR3 is TGCAGTGCCCAGAGACTAGCGGGAGGGCCGGACTATGAGCAGTTCTTC. Translation gives CSAQRLAGGPDYEQFF.

This chain uses TRBV6-5 with TRBJ1-1; D gene ambiguous. The CDR3 has 14 residues. CDR1 and CDR2 from the germline V gene are MNHEY and SVGAGI. V lost 0 bases and J 5 bases, leaving 10 bases between the germline ends. Written as DNA, the CDR3 is TGTGCCAGCAGTTACTCGACAAGGACGACTGAAGCTTTCTTT. This translates into CASSYSTRTTEAFF.

Concerning this clonotype: It may be a read error: a sequence one base away is much more abundant. V gene TRBV4-2 combines with J gene TRBJ2-2, with 16 bases lining up with TRBD2. CDR1 and CDR2 (germline): LGHNA, YNFKEQ. This CDR3 has 23 residues. CDR3 in amino acids: CASSQRGLAGGPVRIMDTAELFF. In nucleotides, the CDR3 is TGTGCCAGCAGCCAAAGGGGACTAGCGGGAGGGCCAGTGAGGATTATGGACACCGCGGAGCTGTTTTTT.

V usage is TRBV5-1 and J usage is TRBJ1-5; D not certain. The CDR3 covers 14 residues. The V and J ends lost 4 bases and 4 bases respectively, with 12 bases between them. The germline V gene has CDR1 SGHRS and CDR2 YFSETQ. CDR3 in amino acids: CASSPDGRNQPQHF. CDR3 sequence (DNA): TGCGCCAGCAGCCCTGACGGGCGAAATCAGCCCCAGCATTTT.

At least ten counts were recorded for this clonotype. The chain uses TRBV28 and TRBJ2-7, with D maybe TRBD1 (6 bases). Germline CDR1 reads MDHEN; CDR2 reads SYDVKM. This CDR3 has 13 amino acids. Trimming pared 5 bases from V and 5 bases from J, leaving 13 bases between. The CDR3: CASSQPQGNEQYF. The CDR3 DNA follows: TGTGCCAGCAGTCAACCACAGGGTAACGAGCAGTACTTC.

The sample holds many counts of this clonotype. The V call is TRBV12-3 or TRBV12-4, the J call TRBJ1-2, with 8 bases identical to TRBD1. This CDR3 comprises 15 residues. Losses at the gene ends were 5 bases for V and 3 bases for J; bases not matched to a gene: 8. The CDR3 sequence is CASSVMGQAHYGYTF. The CDR3 DNA follows: TGTGCCAGCAGTGTAATGGGACAGGCCCACTATGGCTACACCTTC.

Regarding this clonotype: A much larger clone is a single base away; this may be a read error. The chain carries TRBV10-3 and TRBJ1-5; weak D call: TRBD1 (6 bases). With the DNA end fitting TRBJ2-3 better, the J assignment may be wrong. CDR1 is ENHRY, CDR2 SYGVKD, per germline. There are 14 residues in the CDR3. CDR3 sequence reads: CAISEGGRNQPQYF. The CDR3 DNA reads TGTGCCATCAGTGAAGGGGGACGCAATCAGCCCCAGTATTTT.

This clonotype was detected only a few times. The chain uses TRBV20-1 and TRBJ2-7; D remains ambiguous. V was shortened by 5 bases and J by 0 bases, with 11 bases between the two germline ends. Per the germline V gene, CDR1 is DFQATT and CDR2 is SNEGSKA (reference sequence). The CDR3 consists of 13 residues. DNA of the CDR3: TGCAGTGCTTCGTGGACGGCCTCCTACGAGCAGTACTTC. Translation: CSASWTASYEQYF.

This clonotype was counted many times. The V call is TRBV9, the J call TRBJ2-3; perhaps TRBD2 as D (6 bases). The CDR3 extends over 16 amino acids. Trimming left V 3 bases short and J 8 bases short, with 22 bases between. The germline V gene encodes CDR1 SGDLS and CDR2 YYNGEE. CDR3 bases: TGTGCCAGCAGCGCAACAGATCAGGGACTCGAGGGTACGCAGTATTTT. Translated: CASSATDQGLEGTQYF.

The chain recombines TRBV12-3 or TRBV12-4 with TRBJ2-2; 7 bases line up with TRBD2. Germline trimming cut 3 bases from V and 6 bases from J; bases unmatched to any gene: 4. This CDR3 comprises 14 residues. The CDR3 reads CASSFRREPGELFF. The CDR3 bases are TGTGCCAGCAGTTTCCGGCGGGAGCCCGGGGAGCTGTTTTTT.

This clonotype has more than one count but fewer than ten. The chain carries TRBV5-1 and TRBJ2-7; TRBD2 matches at 12 bases. The CDR3 covers 16 residues. The junction had 5 bases not matched to a gene; V was cut back by 4 bases and J by 0 bases. Germline-derived CDR1 and CDR2 are SGHRS and YFSETQ. Here the CDR3 reads CASSSTSGRSSYEQYF. CDR3 bases: TGCGCCAGCAGCAGCACTAGCGGGAGGTCCTCCTACGAGCAGTACTTC.

This clonotype showed up just once. The V and J genes are TRBV30 and TRBJ1-5, with 7 bases that match TRBD1. CDR1 is GTSNPN and CDR2 is SVGIG in the germline V gene (reference sequence). The ends lost 3 bases at V and 6 bases at J; junction bases unmatched: 8. CDR3 size: 14 residues. The CDR3 bases are TGTGCCTGGAGGTCGACAGGGTCCAGTCAGCCCCAGCATTTT. It codes for CAWRSTGSSQPQHF.

As concerns this clonotype: Given a much more abundant clone one base away, this may be a read error. This sequence joins TRBV21-1 and TRBJ1-1; TRBD1, the table's D call, was not compared with the DNA. TRBV21-1 has pseudogene status. This CDR3 has 15 residues. CDR3 sequence reads: CARSTWTGACTEAFF. CDR3 in DNA: TGTGCCAGAAGCACCTGGACAGGGGCGTGCACTGAAGCTTTCTTT.

This clonotype was counted at least ten times. The V gene is TRBV12-3 or TRBV12-4, the J gene TRBJ2-5; D not resolved. Trimming pared 1 base from V and 4 bases from J, leaving 4 bases between. This CDR3 has 12 residues. As DNA, the CDR3 is TGTGCCAGCAGTTTAGGACCAGAGACCCAGTACTTC. Residues: CASSLGPETQYF.

The rearrangement joins TRBV30 to TRBJ2-2; D is perhaps TRBD1 or TRBD2 (5 bases each). Germline V CDR1 and CDR2: GTSNPN, SVGIG (reference sequence). The CDR3 is 13 amino acids. Trimming left V 5 bases short and J 6 bases short, with 13 bases between. CDR3 nucleotide sequence: TGTGCCTGGTTCGCTGGGGGATCCGGGGAGCTGTTTTTT. As protein: CAWFAGGSGELFF.

The chain carries TRBV2 and TRBJ2-3; possible D gene TRBD1, 5 bases. This CDR3 spans 15 amino acids. CDR1 and CDR2 from the germline V gene are SNHLY and FYNNEI. With 2 bases removed from V and 0 bases from J, the gap between germline ends came to 9 bases. The CDR3 DNA is TGTGCCAGCAGTGAATTTAGGGGTAGCACAGATACGCAGTATTTT. It specifies CASSEFRGSTDTQYF.

This clonotype was picked up a small number of times. This rearrangement joins TRBV18 to TRBJ2-7; D gene ambiguous. The CDR3 covers 13 residues. Trimming cost V 3 bases and J 4 bases, with 10 bases left between them. The germline CDR1 and CDR2 sequences are KGHSH and LQKENI. The CDR3 here is CASSPRQAYEQYF. As DNA, the CDR3 is TGTGCCAGCTCACCGAGGCAGGCGTACGAGCAGTACTTC. The complete variable domain, with remaining parts taken from reference TRBV18 and TRBJ2-7, reads NAGVMQNPRHLVRRRGQEARLRCSPMKGHSHVYWYRQLPEEGLKFMVYLQKENIIDESGMPKERFSAEFPKEGPSILRIQQVVRGDSAAYFCASSPRQAYEQYFGPGTRLTVT.

The chain recombines TRBV5-1 with TRBJ2-5; no clear D gene. Trimming pared 5 bases from V and 2 bases from J, leaving 13 bases between. Germline V lookup: CDR1 SGHRS, CDR2 YFSETQ. The CDR3 runs to 14 residues. CDR3 coding DNA: TGCGCCAGCAGACCCGAGCGTGTTCAAGAGACCCAGTACTTC. The encoded protein is CASRPERVQETQYF.

The chain joins TRBV5-1 to TRBJ2-4; 7 bases map to TRBD2. Germline loops: CDR1 SGHRS, CDR2 YFSETQ. There are 16 residues in the CDR3. J lost 0 bases, V lost 0 bases, and 3 bases had no gene match. CDR3 nucleotide sequence: TGCGCCAGCAGCTTGGTAGGCGGGGGAGCCAAAAACATTCAGTACTTC. Its protein is CASSLVGGGAKNIQYF.

The rearrangement links TRBV20-1 to TRBJ2-2, with TRBD1 matching 7 bases. J was trimmed by 4 bases and V by 2 bases; bases with no gene match: 1. This CDR3 comprises 13 residues. Germline V gives CDR1 DFQATT, CDR2 SNEGSKA (reference sequence). The CDR3 protein is CSARHRGTGELFF. DNA of the CDR3: TGCAGTGCTAGACACAGGGGCACCGGGGAGCTGTTTTTT.

As concerns this clonotype: The junction does not match germline at one end; this may be a read error. The gene calls are TRBV18 and TRBJ2-5, with D unresolved. This CDR3 comprises 13 residues. The germline CDR1 and CDR2 sequences are KGHSH and LQKENI. CDR3 amino acids: CASSPYTQEAQYF. In nucleotides, the CDR3 is TGTGCCAGCTCACCGTACACACAAGAGGCCCAGTACTTC.

This clonotype has ten or more counts. This CDR3 is CATSTGVSGNTIYF. CDR3 nucleotide sequence: TGTGCCACCAGCACGGGGGTGTCTGGAAACACCATATATTTT. The gene calls are TRBV15 and TRBJ1-3, with a tentative D call TRBD1 (5 bases). Germline V gene data show CDR1 as LNHNV and CDR2 as YYDKDF (reference sequence). Trimming shortened V by 4 bases and J by 1 base, and 8 bases separated the two germline ends. The CDR3 loop spans 14 amino acids.

The chain uses TRBV7-9 and TRBJ1-1, with TRBD1 as a possible D gene (6 bases). The CDR3 sequence is 15 residues long. Germline values: CDR1 SEHNR, CDR2 FQNEAQ (reference sequence). The V gene lost 1 base and the J gene lost 0 bases, with 9 bases spanning the gap. Here the CDR3 reads CASSLGTVMNTEAFF. The CDR3 bases are TGTGCCAGCAGCTTAGGGACAGTCATGAACACTGAAGCTTTCTTT.

The chain combines TRBV12-3 or TRBV12-4 with TRBJ2-3, with 8 bases that match TRBD1. V lost 5 bases to trimming and J lost 6 bases; unmatched junction nucleotides: 1. The CDR3 contains 12 residues. In DNA form, the CDR3 reads TGTGCCAGCAGTGGGACAGGCGATACGCAGTATTTT. Protein sequence: CASSGTGDTQYF.

The chain carries TRBV20-1 and TRBJ2-1, with a weak D call TRBD2 (5 bases). The CDR3 is 10 amino acids. V was shortened by 6 bases and J by 9 bases, with 9 bases between the two germline ends. Germline V gene sequence: CDR1 DFQATT, CDR2 SNEGSKA (reference sequence). The CDR3 DNA reads as TGCAGTGCAAGCGGTGCTGAGCAGTTCTTC. It is translated as CSASGAEQFF.

This clonotype was seen only a few times. The chain uses TRBV7-2 and TRBJ2-7, with 8 bases identical to TRBD1. V lost 1 base and J lost 7; bases outside the gene matches: 9. There are 15 residues in the CDR3. Germline V gives CDR1 SGHTA, CDR2 FQGNSA. CDR3 amino acids: CASSLGDRLLREQYF. The CDR3, as DNA: TGTGCCAGCAGCTTAGGGGACAGGTTGTTGAGGGAGCAGTACTTC.

This clonotype was found a few times. The chain carries TRBV5-1 and TRBJ1-3; D is perhaps TRBD1 (6 bases). This CDR3 is 15 amino acids long. V lost 5 bases to trimming and J lost 1 base, with 13 bases between them. Germline lookup yields CDR1 SGHRS and CDR2 YFSETQ. The CDR3 here is CASRPPGASGNTIYF. The CDR3 DNA sequence: TGCGCCAGCAGGCCACCAGGGGCGTCTGGAAACACCATATATTTT.

This clonotype was recorded many times. The chain recombines TRBV7-2 with TRBJ2-7; unclear D gene. Germline-derived CDR1 and CDR2 are SGHTA and FQGNSA. V lost 1 base to trimming and J lost 0 bases, with 7 bases between them. The CDR3 covers 14 residues. The CDR3 region has the DNA TGTGCCAGCAGCTTAGGGAGTTCCTCCTACGAGCAGTACTTC. It codes for CASSLGSSSYEQYF.

This clonotype was seen a handful of times. The chain is built from TRBV5-6 and TRBJ2-2; D is perhaps TRBD2 (5 bases). The V end lost 4 bases, the J end lost 0 bases, and 16 bases lay between the germline ends. Germline values: CDR1 SGHDT, CDR2 YYEEEE. This CDR3 has 17 residues. CDR3 nucleotide sequence: TGTGCCAGCAGCCTCGGCGGTGGACTGTCGAACACCGGGGAGCTGTTTTTT. Its translation: CASSLGGGLSNTGELFF. The whole variable domain, remainder taken from reference TRBV5-6 and TRBJ2-2, is DAGVTQSPTHLIKTRGQQVTLRCSPKSGHDTVSWYQQALGQGPQFIFQYYEEEERQRGNFPDRFSGHQFPNYSSELNVNALLLGDSALYLCASSLGGGLSNTGELFFGEGSRLTVL.

This clonotype was seen a handful of times. The chain is built from TRBV12-3 or TRBV12-4 and TRBJ2-1; no reliable D call. This CDR3 contains 11 residues. V was clipped by 7 bases and J by 7 bases, with 8 bases between them. The CDR3 DNA reads TGTGCCAGCAACCAGGAGAATGAGCAGTTCTTC. Translating it yields CASNQENEQFF.

This clonotype has a handful of counts. The chain links TRBV5-1 to TRBJ2-1; TRBD2 matches 10 bases. V trimming: 3 bases; J trimming: 0 bases; junction bases outside the gene matches: 9. The germline V gene has CDR1 SGHRS and CDR2 YFSETQ. The CDR3 contains 18 residues. In DNA form, the CDR3 reads TGCGCCAGCAGCTACGATCGTAGCGGGAGGTCCTCCTACAATGAGCAGTTCTTC. Translating gives CASSYDRSGRSSYNEQFF.

At least ten counts were recorded for this clonotype. This chain joins TRBV9 and TRBJ2-3; TRBD2 matches 9 bases. Trimming took 3 bases from V and 0 from J; bases not matched to a gene: 5. Per germline, CDR1 SGDLS and CDR2 YYNGEE. The length of the CDR3 is 16 residues. The CDR3 protein is CASSARAGGSTDTQYF. The CDR3 DNA reads TGTGCCAGCAGCGCTCGAGCGGGGGGTAGCACAGATACGCAGTATTTT.